This T cell receptor (beta chain) was sequenced in a study of blood T cell repertoires in COVID-19 (dated by TCRdb to 2018 to 2020). Concerning the study at large: Collaborator samples came from the United States, Italy and Spain and covered acute and convalescent phases of COVID-19. The material from the prospective study consisted of cDNA or gDNA derived from T cells, B-cell-depleted T cells, or PBMCs. Deeply sampled blood TCRbeta repertoires from subjects exposed to, actively infected with, or recovered from COVID-19 were included in the dataset. The repertoires were made available in a free public database intended to serve as a resource for research on the immune response to SARS-CoV-2. The samples were drawn from two sources: the first 160 participants of the ongoing ImmuneRACE study, and 1,254 subjects contributed by 6 global collaborators. A de-identified subject ID, COVID-19 status, age in years and sex were almost always included in the sample metadata. Where available, HLA class I and class II types were taken from metadata supplied by the sample provider and were not determined by assay-based typing.

Results and caveats for the whole study, not just this receptor: Clinical and demographic metadata were provided uncurated, with the amount varying by source and participant.

One collaborating source in Seattle enrolled patients during active infection and followed them longitudinally through the course of disease. Each collaborating institution followed its own protocols to collect whole blood in K2EDTA tubes. For TCRbeta analysis, collaborators shipped samples in one of three forms: frozen whole blood, isolated PBMCs, or DNA extracted from either of those sample types. About this clone: No cognate antigen has been identified for it. No base qualities exist here, and no much larger clone lies one base off it.

CDR1 SGHRS and CDR2 YFSETQ were looked up in the germline V gene. The CDR3 goes from the cysteine to the phenylalanine over 17 residues. Only CDR3 DNA remains: 51 bases, in frame from the first base. Trimming at the junction amounts to 4 bases on V and 3 bases on J, and the germline ends lie 22 bases apart. The immunoSEQ Assay, a bias-controlled multiplex PCR, was used to amplify TCRbeta CDR3 regions from genomic DNA. The published analysis was carried out like this. Nucleated cell counts per sample were estimated from amplification of reference gene primers within the assay. To quantify the absolute abundance of each unique TCRbeta CDR3 rearrangement, sequence reads were collapsed and filtered. For each sample, productive Simpson clonality was calculated as the square root of Simpson's diversity index across productive rearrangements. TCRdb obtained this table from immuneACCESS and retained in-frame rearrangements with V and J assigned. These tables miss some clones; where compared with another copy, unresolved V genes account for less than half of the shortfall, and the remainder is unexplained. Clone size and the V and J calls come from that table; the DNA yielded D and trimming. The sample table contains more than 350,000 clones; only one count was recorded for around 92% of them. Less than 3.5% of the sample goes to the ten largest clones.

The sequence was obtained from a woman in her twenties or thirties with COVID-19, enrolled during active disease. Sequencing input: peripheral blood. This sequence uses TRBV5-1 and TRBJ1-1, with the D gene not confidently named. CDR3 loop: CASSPPIPGFRDTEAFF. The DNA sequence is TGCGCCAGCAGCCCCCCTATCCCGGGGTTTCGGGACACTGAAGCTTTCTTT. The full variable domain, completed from the reference TRBV5-1 and TRBJ1-1 proteins outside the CDR3, reads KAGVTQTPRYLIKTRGQQVTLSCSPISGHRSVSWYQQTPGQGLQFLFEYFSETQRNKGNFPGRFSGRQFSNSRSEMNVSTLELGDSALYLCASSPPIPGFRDTEAFFGQGTRLTVV.